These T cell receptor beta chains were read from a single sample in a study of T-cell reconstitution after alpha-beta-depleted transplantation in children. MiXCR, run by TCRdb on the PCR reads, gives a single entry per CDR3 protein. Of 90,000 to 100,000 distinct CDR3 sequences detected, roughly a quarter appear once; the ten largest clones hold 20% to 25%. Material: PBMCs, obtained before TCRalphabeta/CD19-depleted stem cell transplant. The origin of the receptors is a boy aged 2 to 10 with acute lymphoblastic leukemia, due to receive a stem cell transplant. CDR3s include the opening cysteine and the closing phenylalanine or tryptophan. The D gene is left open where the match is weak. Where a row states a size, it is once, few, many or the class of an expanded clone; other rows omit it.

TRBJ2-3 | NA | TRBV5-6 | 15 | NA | CASSWAERRTDTQYF | TGTGCCAGCAGCTGGGCGGAGCGACGCACAGATACGCAGTATTTT
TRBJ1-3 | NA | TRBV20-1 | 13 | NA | CSARYREGNTIYF | TGCAGTGCTAGGTACAGGGAAGGAAACACCATATATTTT
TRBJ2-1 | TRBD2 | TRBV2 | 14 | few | CASPAGATYNEQFF | TGTGCCAGCCCGGCGGGAGCAACCTACAATGAGCAGTTCTTC
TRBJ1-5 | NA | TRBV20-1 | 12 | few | CSVKPGLQPQHF | TGCAGTGTCAAGCCAGGGCTTCAGCCCCAGCATTTT
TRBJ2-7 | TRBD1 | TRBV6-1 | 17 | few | CASSLLGQGSPPYEQYF | TGTGCCAGCAGTCTCCTGGGACAGGGGTCACCCCCCTACGAGCAGTACTTC
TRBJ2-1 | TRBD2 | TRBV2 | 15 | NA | CASSAGGSRVNEQFF | TGTGCCAGCAGTGCGGGCGGGAGTAGAGTAAATGAGCAGTTCTTC
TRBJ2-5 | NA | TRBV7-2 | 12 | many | CASSFRGGTQYF | TGTGCCAGCAGCTTTAGGGGCGGGACCCAGTACTTC
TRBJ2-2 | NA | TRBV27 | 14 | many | CASSTPDNPGELFF | TGTGCCAGCAGTACACCGGACAACCCCGGGGAGCTGTTTTTT
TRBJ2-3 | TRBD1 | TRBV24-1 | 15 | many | CATGGQGLPHDTQYF | TGTGCCACCGGGGGACAGGGACTGCCACATGATACGCAGTATTTT
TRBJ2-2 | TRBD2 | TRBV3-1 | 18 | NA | CASSQTGLAVLGAGELFF | TGTGCCAGCAGCCAGACGGGACTAGCGGTTTTGGGGGCCGGGGAGCTGTTTTTT
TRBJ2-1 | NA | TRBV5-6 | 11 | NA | CASSFAGEQFF | TGTGCCAGCAGCTTCGCGGGAGAGCAGTTCTTC
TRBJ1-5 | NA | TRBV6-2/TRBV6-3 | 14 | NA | CASSQLTAYQPQHF | TGTGCCAGCAGCCAACTGACAGCATATCAGCCCCAGCATTTT
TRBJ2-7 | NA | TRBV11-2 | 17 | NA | CASSLPAEGPSWREQYF | TGTGCCAGCAGCTTACCAGCGGAGGGGCCAAGTTGGCGCGAGCAGTACTTC
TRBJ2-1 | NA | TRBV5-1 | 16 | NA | CASSLGGGGAYNEQFF | TGCGCCAGCAGCTTGGGAGGCGGAGGGGCCTACAATGAGCAGTTCTTC
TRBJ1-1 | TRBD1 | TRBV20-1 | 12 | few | CSQQSGGQEAFF | TGCAGCCAACAGAGCGGGGGACAGGAAGCTTTCTTT
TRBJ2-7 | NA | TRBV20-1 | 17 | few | CSARAGAEALLSYEQYF | TGCAGTGCTAGAGCAGGAGCGGAGGCCCTCCTCTCCTACGAGCAGTACTTC
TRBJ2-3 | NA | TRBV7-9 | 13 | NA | CASTSPSTDTQYF | TGTGCCAGCACTAGCCCTAGCACAGATACGCAGTATTTT
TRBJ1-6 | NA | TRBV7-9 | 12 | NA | CASGVPFSPLHF | TGTGCCAGCGGGGTTCCCTTTTCACCCCTCCACTTT
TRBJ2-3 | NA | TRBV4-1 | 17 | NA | CASSQVGLPPSTDTQYF | TGCGCCAGCAGCCAAGTTGGTCTACCTCCTAGCACAGATACGCAGTATTTT
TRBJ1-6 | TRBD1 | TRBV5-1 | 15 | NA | CASSLSGQGSSPLHF | TGCGCCAGCAGCTTGAGCGGACAGGGCTCTTCACCCCTCCACTTT
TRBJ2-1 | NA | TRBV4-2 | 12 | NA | CASSQDYGEQFF | TGTGCCAGCAGCCAAGATTACGGGGAGCAGTTCTTC
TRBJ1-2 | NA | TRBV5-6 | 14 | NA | CASSDQGRMGGYTF | TGTGCCAGCAGCGATCAGGGCAGGATGGGAGGCTACACCTTC
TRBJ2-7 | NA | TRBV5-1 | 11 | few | CASSTSYEQYF | TGCGCCAGCAGCACCAGCTACGAGCAGTACTTC
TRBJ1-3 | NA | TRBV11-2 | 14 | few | CASSLTNSGNTIYF | TGTGCCAGCAGCTTAACAAACTCTGGAAACACCATATATTTT
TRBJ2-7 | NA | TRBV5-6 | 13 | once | CARSPALIYEQYF | TGTGCCAGGAGCCCCGCGCTCATCTACGAGCAGTACTTC
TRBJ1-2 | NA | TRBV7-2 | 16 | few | CASSLDSGGMKDGYTF | TGTGCCAGCAGCTTAGATAGTGGAGGGATGAAGGATGGCTACACCTTC
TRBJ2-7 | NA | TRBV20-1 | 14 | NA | CSARDRVERVGQYF | TGCAGTGCTAGAGATAGGGTAGAACGGGTCGGGCAGTACTTC
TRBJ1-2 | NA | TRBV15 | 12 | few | CATSLRGYGYTF | TGTGCCACCAGCCTCAGGGGTTATGGCTACACCTTC
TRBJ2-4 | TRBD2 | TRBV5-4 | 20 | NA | CASSLEGVASGSYRGNIQYF | TGTGCCAGCAGCTTGGAAGGGGTAGCTAGCGGGAGTTACCGGGGGAACATTCAGTACTTC
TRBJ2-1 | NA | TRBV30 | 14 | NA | CAWSPGLQRGEQFF | TGTGCCTGGAGTCCGGGGCTACAAAGGGGTGAGCAGTTCTTC
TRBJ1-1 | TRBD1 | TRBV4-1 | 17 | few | CASSQERGRGRFTEAFF | TGCGCCAGCAGCCAAGAACGGGGCAGGGGGCGTTTCACTGAAGCTTTCTTT
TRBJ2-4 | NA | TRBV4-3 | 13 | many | CASSPAGQNIQYF | TGCGCCAGCAGCCCGGCGGGTCAAAACATTCAGTACTTC
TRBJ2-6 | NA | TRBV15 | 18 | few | CATSRDPLGVTGANVLTF | TGTGCCACCAGCAGAGATCCTTTGGGGGTCACTGGGGCCAACGTCCTGACTTTC
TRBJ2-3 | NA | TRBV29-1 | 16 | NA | CSARPGPRSDTDTQYF | TGCAGCGCTCGCCCGGGACCCCGCTCGGACACAGATACGCAGTATTTT
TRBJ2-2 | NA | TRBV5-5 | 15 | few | CASSLVRGNTGELFF | TGTGCCAGCAGCTTGGTCAGGGGAAACACCGGGGAGCTGTTTTTT
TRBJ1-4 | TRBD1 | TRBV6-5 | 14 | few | CASSYGQVAEKLFF | TGTGCCAGCAGTTACGGACAGGTGGCTGAAAAACTGTTTTTT
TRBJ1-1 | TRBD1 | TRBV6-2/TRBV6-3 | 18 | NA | CASSPTGTGFGRDTEAFF | TGTGCCAGCAGTCCAACCGGGACAGGGTTTGGCCGTGACACTGAAGCTTTCTTT
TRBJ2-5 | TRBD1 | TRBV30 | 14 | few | CAWSQGRGQETQYF | TGTGCCTGGAGTCAAGGCAGGGGGCAAGAGACCCAGTACTTC
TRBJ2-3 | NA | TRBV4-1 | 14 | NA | CASSQPGGDDTQYF | TGCGCCAGCAGCCAACCCGGAGGGGATGATACGCAGTATTTT
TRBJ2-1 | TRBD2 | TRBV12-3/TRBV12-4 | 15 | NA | CASSFASGGASEQFF | TGTGCCAGCAGTTTTGCTAGCGGAGGGGCCTCTGAGCAGTTCTTC
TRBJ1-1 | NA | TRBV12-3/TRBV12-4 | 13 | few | CASRSGFGTEAFF | TGTGCCAGCAGGTCAGGGTTCGGCACTGAAGCTTTCTTT
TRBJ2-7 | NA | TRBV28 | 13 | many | CASSFRGSYEQYF | TGTGCCAGCAGTTTTAGAGGTAGCTACGAGCAGTACTTC
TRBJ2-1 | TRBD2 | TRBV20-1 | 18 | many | CSARSLAEGLRNYNEQFF | TGCAGTGCTAGATCACTAGCGGAGGGGCTTCGAAACTACAATGAGCAGTTCTTC
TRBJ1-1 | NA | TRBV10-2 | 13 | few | CASSESEGPEAFF | TGCGCCAGCAGTGAGTCGGAAGGCCCTGAAGCTTTCTTT
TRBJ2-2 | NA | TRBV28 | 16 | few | CASQPPILGASGELFF | TGTGCCAGTCAGCCCCCAATCCTAGGGGCAAGCGGGGAGCTGTTTTTT
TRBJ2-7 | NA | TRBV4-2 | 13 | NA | CAISPGPGYEQYF | TGTGCCATCAGCCCCGGGCCCGGCTACGAGCAGTACTTC
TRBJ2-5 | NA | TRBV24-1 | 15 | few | CATSDSDSLQETQYF | TGTGCCACCAGTGATTCCGACAGCCTCCAAGAGACCCAGTACTTC
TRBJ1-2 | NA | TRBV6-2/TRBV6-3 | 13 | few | CASSWTANYGYTF | TGTGCCAGCAGCTGGACGGCTAACTATGGCTACACCTTC
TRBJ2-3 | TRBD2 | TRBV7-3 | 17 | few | CASSSLAEGPLGDTQYF | TGTGCCAGCAGCTCCCTAGCGGAGGGGCCTTTAGGAGATACGCAGTATTTT
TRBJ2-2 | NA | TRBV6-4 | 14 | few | CASSPNPGTGELFF | TGTGCCAGCAGTCCAAACCCCGGGACCGGGGAGCTGTTTTTT
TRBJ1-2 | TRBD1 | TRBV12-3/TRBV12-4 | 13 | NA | CASSQDRTLGYTF | TGTGCCAGCAGCCAGGACAGGACACTGGGCTACACCTTC
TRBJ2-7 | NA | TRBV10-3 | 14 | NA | CAISEGLQTSEQYF | TGTGCCATCAGTGAGGGACTTCAGACTTCCGAGCAGTACTTC
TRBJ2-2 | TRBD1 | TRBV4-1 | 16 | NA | CASSQEQGQGTGELFF | TGCGCCAGCAGCCAAGAGCAGGGACAGGGGACCGGGGAGCTGTTTTTT
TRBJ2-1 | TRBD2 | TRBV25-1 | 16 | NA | CASEITGTSGLGKQFF | TGTGCCAGCGAGATTACCGGGACTAGCGGGCTGGGTAAGCAGTTCTTC
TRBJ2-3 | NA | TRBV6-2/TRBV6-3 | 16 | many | CASSTRGPTGTDTQYF | TGTGCCAGCAGCACCCGCGGACCGACGGGCACAGATACGCAGTATTTT
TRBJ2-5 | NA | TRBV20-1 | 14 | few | CSARDTSFLETQYF | TGCAGTGCTAGAGATACTAGTTTCTTGGAGACCCAGTACTTC
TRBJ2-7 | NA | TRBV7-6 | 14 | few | CASSPRDSGYEQYF | TGTGCCAGCAGCCCTCGGGACTCGGGCTACGAGCAGTACTTC